This T cell receptor (beta chain) was recovered during a study of blood T cell repertoires in COVID-19. Germline CDR1 reads WSHSY; CDR2 reads SAAADI. V lost 4 bases and J lost 8; bases outside the gene matches: 9. The CDR3 has 15 amino acids. Clones were sequenced by immunoSEQ multiplex PCR, and TCRdb holds only the in-frame ones, with some missing. The sample lists about 78,000 clones, 90% occurring once. Sequencing was performed on peripheral blood. The TCR comes from a woman between 50 and 59 years old in a cohort sampled during active COVID-19. This sequence joins TRBV10-2 and TRBJ2-1, with 9 bases lining up with TRBD1. The CDR3 sequence is CASSVRQGDWDEQFF. The CDR3 nucleotides read TGCGCCAGCAGTGTTCGACAGGGGGATTGGGATGAGCAGTTCTTC.